The present T cell receptor beta chain was sequenced within a study of CD4+ T cells in melanoma. Some clones are missing from TCRdb's copy, which holds only in-frame ones; the method was immunoSEQ multiplex PCR. The sample holds roughly 120,000 clones, around 92% seen once. The germline gives CDR1 MNHEY, CDR2 SMNVEV (reference sequence). Germline trimming cut 5 bases from V and 3 bases from J; bases unmatched to any gene: 7. The CDR3 contains 14 residues. The sequencing sample was made of peripheral blood. The chain carries TRBV27 and TRBJ2-7; 7 nucleotides agree with TRBD1. The sequence was obtained from a human donor with melanoma. CDR3 in amino acids: CASSMDRDSYEQYF. The DNA for the CDR3 is TGTGCCAGCAGTATGGACCGGGACAGCTACGAGCAGTACTTC.